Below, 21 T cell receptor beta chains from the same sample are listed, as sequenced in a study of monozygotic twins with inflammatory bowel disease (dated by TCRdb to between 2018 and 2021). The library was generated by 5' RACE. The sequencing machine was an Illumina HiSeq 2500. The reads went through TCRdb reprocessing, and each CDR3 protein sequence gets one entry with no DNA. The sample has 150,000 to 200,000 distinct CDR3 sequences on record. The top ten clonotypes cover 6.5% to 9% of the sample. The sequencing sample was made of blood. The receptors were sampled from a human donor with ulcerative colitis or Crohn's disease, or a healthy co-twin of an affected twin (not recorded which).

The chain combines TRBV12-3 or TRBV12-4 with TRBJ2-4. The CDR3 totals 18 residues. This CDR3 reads CASSLLRHSYLAKNIQYF.

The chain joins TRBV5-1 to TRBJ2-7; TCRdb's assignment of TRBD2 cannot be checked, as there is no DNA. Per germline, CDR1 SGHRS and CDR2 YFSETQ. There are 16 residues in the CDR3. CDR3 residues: CASSLDPAGSSYEQYF.

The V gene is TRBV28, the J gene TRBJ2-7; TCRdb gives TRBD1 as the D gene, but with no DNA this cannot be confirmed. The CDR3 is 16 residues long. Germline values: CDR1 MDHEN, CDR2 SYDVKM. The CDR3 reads CASSSDRGRVTYEQYF.

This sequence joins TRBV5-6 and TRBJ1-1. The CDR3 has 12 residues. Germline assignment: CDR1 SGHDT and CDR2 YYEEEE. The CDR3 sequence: CASSQGGPEAFF.

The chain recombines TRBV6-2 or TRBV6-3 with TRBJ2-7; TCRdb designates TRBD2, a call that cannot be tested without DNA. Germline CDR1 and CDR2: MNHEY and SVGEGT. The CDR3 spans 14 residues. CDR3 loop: CASSPRTISYEQYF.

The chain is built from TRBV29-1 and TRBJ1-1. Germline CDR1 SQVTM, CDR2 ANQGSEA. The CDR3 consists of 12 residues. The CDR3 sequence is CSVEDVRPEAFF.

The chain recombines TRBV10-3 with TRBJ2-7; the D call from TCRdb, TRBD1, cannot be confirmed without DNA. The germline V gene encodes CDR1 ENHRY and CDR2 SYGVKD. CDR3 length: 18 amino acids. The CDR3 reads CAIKTKAQGHPEFYEQYF.

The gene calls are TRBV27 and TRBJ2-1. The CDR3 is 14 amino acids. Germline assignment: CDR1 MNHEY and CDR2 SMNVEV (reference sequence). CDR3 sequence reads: CASSGTLSYNEQFF.

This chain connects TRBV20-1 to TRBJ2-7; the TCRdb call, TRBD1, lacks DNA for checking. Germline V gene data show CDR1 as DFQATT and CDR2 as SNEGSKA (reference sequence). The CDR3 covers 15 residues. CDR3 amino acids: CSARIPAAEGNEQYF.

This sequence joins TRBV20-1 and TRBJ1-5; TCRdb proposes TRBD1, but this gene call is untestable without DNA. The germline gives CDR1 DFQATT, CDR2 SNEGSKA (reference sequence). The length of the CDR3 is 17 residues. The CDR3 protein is CSASPGTGVQGNQPQHF.

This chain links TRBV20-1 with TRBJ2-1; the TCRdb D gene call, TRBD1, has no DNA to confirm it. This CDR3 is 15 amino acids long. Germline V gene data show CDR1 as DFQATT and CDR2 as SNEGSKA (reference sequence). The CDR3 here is CSANRIQGSYNEQFF.

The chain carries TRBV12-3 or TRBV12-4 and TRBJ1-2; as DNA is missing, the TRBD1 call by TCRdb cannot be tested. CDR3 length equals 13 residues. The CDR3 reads CASQLRRDDGYTF.

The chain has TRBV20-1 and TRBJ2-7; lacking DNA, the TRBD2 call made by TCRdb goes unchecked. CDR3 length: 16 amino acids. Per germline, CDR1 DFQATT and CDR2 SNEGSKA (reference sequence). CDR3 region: CSARVLSGTRSYEQYF.

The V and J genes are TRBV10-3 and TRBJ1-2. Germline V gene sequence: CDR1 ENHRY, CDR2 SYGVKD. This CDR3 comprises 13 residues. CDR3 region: CAISEPGNYGYTF.

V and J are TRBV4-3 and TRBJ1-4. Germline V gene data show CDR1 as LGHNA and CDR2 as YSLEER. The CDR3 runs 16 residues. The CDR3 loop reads CASSQELGRTNEKLFF.

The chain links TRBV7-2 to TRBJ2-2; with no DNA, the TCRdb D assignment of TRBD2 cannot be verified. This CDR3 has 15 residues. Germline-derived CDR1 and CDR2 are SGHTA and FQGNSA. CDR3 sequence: CASSLASVNTGELFF.

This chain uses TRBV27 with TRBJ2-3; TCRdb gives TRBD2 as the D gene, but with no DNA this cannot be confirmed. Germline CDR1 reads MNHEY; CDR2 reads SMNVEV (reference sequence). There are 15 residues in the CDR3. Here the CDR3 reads CASRPLTSGPDTQYF.

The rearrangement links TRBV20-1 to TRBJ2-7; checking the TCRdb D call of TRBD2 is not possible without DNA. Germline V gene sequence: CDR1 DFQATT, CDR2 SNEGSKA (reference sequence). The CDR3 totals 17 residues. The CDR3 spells CSARDPRGASGFYEQYF.

The CDR3 sequence: CASSPRTGLTDTQYF. This chain joins TRBV6-1 and TRBJ2-3; TCRdb names TRBD1, which stays unverified in the absence of DNA. Germline V gene lookup returns CDR1 MNHNS and CDR2 SASEGT. The CDR3 consists of 15 residues.

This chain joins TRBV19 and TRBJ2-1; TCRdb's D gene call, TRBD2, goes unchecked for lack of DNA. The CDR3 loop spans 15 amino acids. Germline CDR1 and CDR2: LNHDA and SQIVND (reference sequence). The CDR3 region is CASSFGTSGNNEQFF.

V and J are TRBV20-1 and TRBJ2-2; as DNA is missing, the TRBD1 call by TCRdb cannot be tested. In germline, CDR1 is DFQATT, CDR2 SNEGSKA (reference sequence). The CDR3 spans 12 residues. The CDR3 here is CSASTGPGELFF.